A single sample gave rise to the 8 T cell receptor beta chains below, sequenced in a study of Graves' ophthalmopathy and Graves' hyperthyroidism. RNA transcripts provided the template for amplifying TCR beta CDR3 regions. First-round RT-PCR used HTBI primers; second-round multiplex PCR followed. TCRdb itself ran the multiplex PCR reads through MiXCR, one entry per CDR3 protein. The data contain more than 550,000 distinct CDR3 sequences, more than 40% of them singletons. Sequencing was carried out using peripheral blood. These receptors were obtained from an adult man with Graves' ophthalmopathy.

This clonotype was detected many times. This sequence joins TRBV2 and TRBJ2-7; D gene unclear. Trimming took 2 bases from V and 3 from J, leaving 8 bases between them. Looked up from germline, CDR1 is SNHLY and CDR2 is FYNNEI. This CDR3 contains 13 residues. The CDR3 coding sequence is TGTGCCAGCAGTGAAATGGGGTTCTACGAGCAGTACTTC. It translates to CASSEMGFYEQYF.

This chain uses TRBV11-2 with TRBJ1-1, with TRBD1 matching over 8 bases. In germline, CDR1 is SGHAT, CDR2 FQNNGV. The V gene end was trimmed by 3 bases and the J gene end by 7 bases; junction bases not matched to a gene: 7. The CDR3 covers 14 residues. The CDR3 DNA reads TGTGCCAGCAGCTTCCCGGACAGGGCAGATGAAGCTTTCTTT. Protein: CASSFPDRADEAFF.

On this clonotype itself: This clone may be a read error of a much larger clone one base away. This chain connects TRBV6-5 to TRBJ2-5; 12 nucleotides agree with TRBD2. CDR1 and CDR2 from the germline V gene are MNHEY and SVGAGI. CDR3 length equals 14 residues. V dropped 10 bases and J dropped 5; count of bases not matched to a gene: 8. The DNA of the CDR3 is TGTGCCACTAGGACTAGCGGGGTGGAGGAGACCCAGTACTTC. Translation gives CATRTSGVEETQYF.

In this sample, this clonotype turned up once. A much more abundant neighbour one base away suggests this may be a read error. V gene TRBV4-3 combines with J gene TRBJ1-2; 11 nucleotides match TRBD1. The CDR3 is made up of 15 amino acids. Germline V gene data show CDR1 as LGHNA and CDR2 as YSLEER. CDR3: CASSHGQGAAYGHTF. As DNA, the CDR3 is TGCGCCAGCAGCCATGGACAGGGGGCGGCCTATGGCCACACCTTC.

V and J are TRBV7-2 and TRBJ1-5, with TRBD1 identical over 12 bases. J lost 6 bases, V lost 6 bases, and 6 bases had no gene match. Germline assignment: CDR1 SGHTA and CDR2 FQGNSA. This CDR3 is built from 15 residues. CDR3 protein: CASSGGQGATQPQHF. In nucleotides, the CDR3 is TGTGCCAGCAGTGGGGGACAGGGGGCAACTCAGCCCCAGCATTTT.

This clonotype was seen ten or more times. This CDR3 reads CASSLASGRSGEQYF. The CDR3 coding sequence is TGTGCCAGCAGCTTAGCTAGCGGGAGATCTGGCGAGCAGTACTTC. V and J are TRBV7-9 and TRBJ2-7, with 9 bases matching TRBD2. CDR1 and CDR2 (germline): SEHNR, FQNEAQ (reference sequence). This CDR3 spans 15 amino acids. Germline trimming cut 0 bases from V and 6 bases from J; bases unmatched to any gene: 6. The variable domain in full, with the rest retrieved from reference TRBV7-9 and TRBJ2-7, is DTGVSQNPRHKITKRGQNVTFRCDPISEHNRLYWYRQTLGQGPEFLTYFQNEAQLEKSRLLSDRFSAERPKGSFSTLEIQRTEQGDSAMYLCASSLASGRSGEQYFGPGTRLTVT.

Concerning this clonotype itself: A single base separates this from a much larger clone, so it may be a read error. The J gene is TRBJ2-5, the V gene TRBV10-3, with D tentatively TRBD2 (5 bases). V shed 10 bases and J shed 2 bases, with 20 bases lying between them. CDR1 is ENHRY and CDR2 is SYGVKD in the germline V gene. The CDR3 covers 15 residues. This CDR3 reads CASRSSPRTQETQYF. Written as DNA, the CDR3 is TGTGCCAGCAGATCATCCCCCAGGACTCAAGAGACCCAGTACTTC.

The table lists this clonotype with many counts. The chain combines TRBV10-3 with TRBJ1-3, with no clear D. Germline CDR1 is ENHRY and CDR2 is SYGVKD. Between the trimmed V and J ends, which lost 2 bases and 4 bases, there was a span of 3 bases. This CDR3 contains 12 residues. CDR3 DNA: TGTGCCATCAGTGAGGTGGGAAACACCATATATTTT. Its protein is CAISEVGNTIYF.